This T cell receptor beta chain was obtained from a study of blood T cell repertoires in COVID-19. Original processing notes: Estimation of nucleated cell counts was performed using reference gene primer amplification. The data were produced by immunoSEQ multiplex PCR, yet TCRdb's version contains in-frame clones alone and is incomplete. That table furnishes V, J and clone size, whereas the DNA furnished D and trimming. Here the sample spans 100,000 to 150,000 clones, around nine tenths being singletons. Germline-derived CDR1 and CDR2 are LNHDA and SQIVND (reference sequence). Trimming pared 5 bases from V and 5 bases from J, leaving 15 bases between. This CDR3 contains 14 residues.

The clonotype was recovered from a man aged 50-59 years with active or convalescent COVID-19. Source material: peripheral blood. V usage is TRBV19 and J usage is TRBJ1-1; weak D call: TRBD1 (5 bases). This chain's CDR3 is CASSSAGVGTEAFF. The CDR3 coding sequence is TGTGCCAGTAGTTCGGCGGGGGTAGGTACTGAAGCTTTCTTT.